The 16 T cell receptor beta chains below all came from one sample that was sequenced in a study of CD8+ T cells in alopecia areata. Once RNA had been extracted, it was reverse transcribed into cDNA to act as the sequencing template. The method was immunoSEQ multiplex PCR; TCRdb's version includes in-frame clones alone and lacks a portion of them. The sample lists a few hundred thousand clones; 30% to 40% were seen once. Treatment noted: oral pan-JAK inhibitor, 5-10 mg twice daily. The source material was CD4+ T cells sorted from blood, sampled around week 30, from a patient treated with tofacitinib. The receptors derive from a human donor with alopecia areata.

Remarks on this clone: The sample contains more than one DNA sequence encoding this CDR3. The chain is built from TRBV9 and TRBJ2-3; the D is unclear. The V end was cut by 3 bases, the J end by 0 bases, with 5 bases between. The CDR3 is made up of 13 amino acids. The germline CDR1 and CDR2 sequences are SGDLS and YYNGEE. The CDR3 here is CASSGASTDTQYF. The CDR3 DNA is TGTGCCAGCAGCGGGGCCAGCACAGATACGCAGTATTTT.

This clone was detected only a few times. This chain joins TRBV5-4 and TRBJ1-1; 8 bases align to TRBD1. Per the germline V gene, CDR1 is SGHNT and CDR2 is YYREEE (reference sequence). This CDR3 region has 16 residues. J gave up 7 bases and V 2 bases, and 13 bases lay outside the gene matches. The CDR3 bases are TGTGCCAGCAGCTTAATCGGCAGGGGGCTTCGCGGTGAAGCTTTCTTT. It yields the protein CASSLIGRGLRGEAFF.

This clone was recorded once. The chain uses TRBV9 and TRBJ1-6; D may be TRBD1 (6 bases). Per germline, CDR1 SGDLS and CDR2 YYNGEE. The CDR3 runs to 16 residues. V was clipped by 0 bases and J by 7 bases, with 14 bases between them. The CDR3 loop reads CASSVAAGVGNSPLHF. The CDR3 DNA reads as TGTGCCAGCAGCGTAGCCGCAGGGGTAGGAAATTCACCCCTCCACTTT. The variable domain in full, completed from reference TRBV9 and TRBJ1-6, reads DSGVTQTPKHLITATGQRVTLRCSPRSGDLSVYWYQQSLDQGLQFLIQYYNGEERAKGNILERFSAQQFPDLHSELNLSSLELGDSALYFCASSVAAGVGNSPLHFGNGTRLTVT.

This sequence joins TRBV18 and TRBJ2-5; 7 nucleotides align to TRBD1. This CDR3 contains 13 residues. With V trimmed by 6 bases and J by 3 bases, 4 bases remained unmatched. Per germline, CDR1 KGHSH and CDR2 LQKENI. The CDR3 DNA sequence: TGTGCCAGCTCGAGGGGGACAGAAGAGACCCAGTACTTC. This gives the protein CASSRGTEETQYF.

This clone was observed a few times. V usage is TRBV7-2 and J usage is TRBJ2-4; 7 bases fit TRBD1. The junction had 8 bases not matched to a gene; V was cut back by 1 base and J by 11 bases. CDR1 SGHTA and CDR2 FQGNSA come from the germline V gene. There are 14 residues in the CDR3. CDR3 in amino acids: CASSLGQGVSVQYF. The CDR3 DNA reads TGTGCCAGCAGCTTAGGACAGGGAGTGTCTGTTCAGTACTTC.

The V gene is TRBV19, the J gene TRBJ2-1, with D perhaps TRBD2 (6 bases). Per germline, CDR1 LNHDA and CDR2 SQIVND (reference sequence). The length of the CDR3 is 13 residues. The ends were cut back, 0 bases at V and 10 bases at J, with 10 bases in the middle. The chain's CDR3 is CASSIDPAGEQFF. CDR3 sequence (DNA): TGTGCCAGTAGTATAGATCCCGCGGGAGAGCAGTTCTTC.

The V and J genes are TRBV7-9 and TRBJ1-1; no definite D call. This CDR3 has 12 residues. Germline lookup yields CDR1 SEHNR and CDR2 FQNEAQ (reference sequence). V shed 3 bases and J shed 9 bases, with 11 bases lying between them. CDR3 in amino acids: CASSLERGKAFF. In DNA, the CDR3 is TGTGCCAGCAGCTTGGAGCGCGGAAAAGCTTTCTTT. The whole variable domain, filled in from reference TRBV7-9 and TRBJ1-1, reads DTGVSQNPRHKITKRGQNVTFRCDPISEHNRLYWYRQTLGQGPEFLTYFQNEAQLEKSRLLSDRFSAERPKGSFSTLEIQRTEQGDSAMYLCASSLERGKAFFGQGTRLTVV.

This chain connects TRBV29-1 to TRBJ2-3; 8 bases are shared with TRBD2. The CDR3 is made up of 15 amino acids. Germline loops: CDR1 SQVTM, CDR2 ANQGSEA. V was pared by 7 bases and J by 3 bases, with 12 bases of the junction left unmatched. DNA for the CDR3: TGCAGCGCGGGAAATCTAGCGGGCACAACAGATACGCAGTATTTT. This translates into CSAGNLAGTTDTQYF.

CDR3 bases: TGTGCCAGCCAAGCGACAGGGTCTGGCTACACCTTC. It codes for CASQATGSGYTF. This rearrangement joins TRBV6-6 to TRBJ1-2; 7 positions match TRBD1. V trimming: 8 bases; J trimming: 7 bases; junction bases outside the gene matches: 7. The germline V gene encodes CDR1 MNHNY and CDR2 SVGAGI (reference sequence). There are 12 residues in the CDR3.

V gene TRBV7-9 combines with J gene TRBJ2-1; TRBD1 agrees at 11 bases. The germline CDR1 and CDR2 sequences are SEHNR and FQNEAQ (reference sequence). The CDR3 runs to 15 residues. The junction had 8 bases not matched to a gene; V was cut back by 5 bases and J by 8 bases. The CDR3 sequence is CASSPRTGGIDEQFF. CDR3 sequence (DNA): TGTGCCAGCAGCCCCAGGACAGGGGGCATCGATGAGCAGTTCTTC. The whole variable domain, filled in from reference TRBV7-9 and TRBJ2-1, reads DTGVSQNPRHKITKRGQNVTFRCDPISEHNRLYWYRQTLGQGPEFLTYFQNEAQLEKSRLLSDRFSAERPKGSFSTLEIQRTEQGDSAMYLCASSPRTGGIDEQFFGPGTRLTVL.

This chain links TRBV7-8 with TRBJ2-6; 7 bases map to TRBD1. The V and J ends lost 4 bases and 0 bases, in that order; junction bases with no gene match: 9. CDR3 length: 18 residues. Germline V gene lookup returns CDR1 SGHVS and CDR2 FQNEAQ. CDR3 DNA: TGTGCCAGCAGCTCAACCGGGACAGCGAACTCTGGGGCCAACGTCCTGACTTTC. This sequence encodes CASSSTGTANSGANVLTF.

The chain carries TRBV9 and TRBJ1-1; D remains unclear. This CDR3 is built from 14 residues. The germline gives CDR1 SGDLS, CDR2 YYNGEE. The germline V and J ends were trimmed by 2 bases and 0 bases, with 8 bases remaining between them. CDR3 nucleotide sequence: TGTGCCAGCAGCGTGAACGGATTGAACACTGAAGCTTTCTTT. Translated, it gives CASSVNGLNTEAFF.

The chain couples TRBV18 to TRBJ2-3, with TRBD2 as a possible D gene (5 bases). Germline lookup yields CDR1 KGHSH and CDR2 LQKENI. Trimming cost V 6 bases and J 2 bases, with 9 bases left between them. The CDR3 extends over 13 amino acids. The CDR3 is CASSDSLTDTQYF. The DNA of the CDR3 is TGTGCCAGCTCGGACTCCCTCACAGATACGCAGTATTTT.

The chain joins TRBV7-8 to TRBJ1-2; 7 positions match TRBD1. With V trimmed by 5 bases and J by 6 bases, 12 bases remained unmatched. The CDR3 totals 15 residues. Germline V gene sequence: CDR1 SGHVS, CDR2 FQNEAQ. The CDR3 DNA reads TGTGCCAGCAGCGGAGAGACAGGGTTCGGCAATGGCTACACCTTC. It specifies CASSGETGFGNGYTF.

CDR3: CASSSKPGSNYGYTF. The CDR3 DNA sequence: TGTGCCAGCAGTTCGAAACCCGGGTCAAACTATGGCTACACCTTC. The chain is built from TRBV27 and TRBJ1-2, with unresolved D. Trimming removed 4 bases at V and 2 bases at J, with 14 bases between. The CDR3 spans 15 residues. Germline V gene data show CDR1 as MNHEY and CDR2 as SMNVEV (reference sequence).

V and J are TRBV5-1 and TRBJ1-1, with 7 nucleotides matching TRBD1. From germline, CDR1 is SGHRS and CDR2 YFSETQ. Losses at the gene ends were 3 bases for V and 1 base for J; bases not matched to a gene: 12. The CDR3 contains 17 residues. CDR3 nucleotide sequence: TGCGCCAGCAGCTACCGGGACAGCACTTTGAGGAACACTGAAGCTTTCTTT. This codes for CASSYRDSTLRNTEAFF.